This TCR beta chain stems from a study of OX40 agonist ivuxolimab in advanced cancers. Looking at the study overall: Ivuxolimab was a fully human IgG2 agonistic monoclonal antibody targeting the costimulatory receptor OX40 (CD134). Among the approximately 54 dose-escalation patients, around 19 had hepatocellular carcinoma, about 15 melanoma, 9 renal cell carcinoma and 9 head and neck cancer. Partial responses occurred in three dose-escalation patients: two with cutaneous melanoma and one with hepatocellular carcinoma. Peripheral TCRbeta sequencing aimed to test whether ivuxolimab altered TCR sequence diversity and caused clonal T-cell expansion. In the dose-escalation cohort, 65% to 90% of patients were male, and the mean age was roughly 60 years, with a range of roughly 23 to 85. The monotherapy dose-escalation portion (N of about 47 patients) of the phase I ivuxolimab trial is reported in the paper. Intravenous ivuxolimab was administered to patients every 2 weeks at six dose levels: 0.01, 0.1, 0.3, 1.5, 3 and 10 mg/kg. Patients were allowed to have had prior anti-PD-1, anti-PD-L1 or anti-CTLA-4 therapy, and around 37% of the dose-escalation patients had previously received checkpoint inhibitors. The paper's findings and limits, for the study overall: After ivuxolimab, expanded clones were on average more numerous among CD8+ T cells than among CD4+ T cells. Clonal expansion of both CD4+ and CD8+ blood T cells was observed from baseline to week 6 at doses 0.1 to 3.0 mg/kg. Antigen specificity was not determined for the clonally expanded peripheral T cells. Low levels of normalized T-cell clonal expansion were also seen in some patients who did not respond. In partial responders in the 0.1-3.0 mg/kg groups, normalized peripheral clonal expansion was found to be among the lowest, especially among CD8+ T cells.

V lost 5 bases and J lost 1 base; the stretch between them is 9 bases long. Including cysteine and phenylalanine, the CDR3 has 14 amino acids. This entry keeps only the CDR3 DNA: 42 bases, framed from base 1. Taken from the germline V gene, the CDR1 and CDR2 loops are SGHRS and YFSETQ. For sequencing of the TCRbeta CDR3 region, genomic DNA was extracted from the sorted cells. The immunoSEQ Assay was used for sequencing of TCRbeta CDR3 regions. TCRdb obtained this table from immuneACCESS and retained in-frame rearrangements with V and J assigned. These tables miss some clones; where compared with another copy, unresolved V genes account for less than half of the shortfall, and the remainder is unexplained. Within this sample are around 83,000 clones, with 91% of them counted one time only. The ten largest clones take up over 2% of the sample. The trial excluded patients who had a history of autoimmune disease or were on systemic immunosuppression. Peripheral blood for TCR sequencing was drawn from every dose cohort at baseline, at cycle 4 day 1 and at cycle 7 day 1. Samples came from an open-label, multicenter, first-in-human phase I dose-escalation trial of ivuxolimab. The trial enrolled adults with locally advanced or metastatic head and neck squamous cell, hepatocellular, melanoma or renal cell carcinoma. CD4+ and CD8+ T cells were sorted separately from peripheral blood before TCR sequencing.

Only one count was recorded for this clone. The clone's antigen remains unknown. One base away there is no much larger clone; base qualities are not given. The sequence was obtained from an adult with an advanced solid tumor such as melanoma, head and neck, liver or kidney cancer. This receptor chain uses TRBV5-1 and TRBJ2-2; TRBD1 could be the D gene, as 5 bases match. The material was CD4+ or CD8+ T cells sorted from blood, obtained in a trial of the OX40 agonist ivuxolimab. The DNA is TGCGCCAGCAGTCAGGGCGAGAACACCGGGGAGCTGTTTTTT. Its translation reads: CASSQGENTGELFF.